The sequence of this TCR beta chain was determined in a study of T cell responses to AZD1222 COVID-19 vaccine. Study-level results: Two doses of AZD1222 preceded a rise in Spike-specific TCR breadth and depth. Across the whole spike, CD4 TCRs peaked at regions 160-218 and 743-854. Baseline serostatus was positive in only six AZD1222 recipients. White British ancestry dominated among donors, who included more females, and clonal diversity was possibly underestimated.

On this clone: The antigen remains unidentified.

The CDR3 is 13 amino acids. The ends were cut back, 4 bases at V and 5 bases at J, with 10 bases in the middle. CDR1 and CDR2 (germline): KGHDR, SFDVKD. Sequencing was performed with immunoSEQ multiplex PCR; in TCRdb, only in-frame clones are kept and a portion is missing. The repertoire holds about 200,000 clones, with 92% as singletons. The chain joins TRBV24-1 to TRBJ2-5; D might be TRBD2 (5 bases). The sample here was peripheral blood, taken on day 0 of AZD1222 vaccination. This receptor was taken from an adult in good health. The CDR3 nucleotides read TGTGCCACCAGTGACGGGGTTGATGAGACCCAGTACTTC. Translated, it gives CATSDGVDETQYF.